Listed here is a single TCR beta chain. Its specificity is not known. This record comes from a study of graft-versus-host responses after intestinal transplantation. From germline, CDR1 is LNHDA and CDR2 SQIVND (reference sequence). The junction had 3 bases not matched to a gene; V was cut back by 3 bases and J by 7 bases. This CDR3 is 14 amino acids long. Some clones are missing from TCRdb's copy, which holds only in-frame ones; the method was immunoSEQ multiplex PCR. Found here are 80,000 to 85,000 clones, about nine tenths of them singletons; the top ten hold about 0.1%. The TCR sequence derives from a human donor who received an intestinal transplant. This material consisted of unstimulated CD4+ T cells sorted from spleen or lymph node cells, taken before intestinal transplant. The chain uses TRBV19 and TRBJ1-4, with 9 bases identical to TRBD1. The CDR3 DNA reads TGTGCCAGTAGTATGGGACAGGGATTTGAAAAACTGTTTTTT. Amino acids: CASSMGQGFEKLFF. The entire variable domain, with the rest obtained from reference TRBV19 and TRBJ1-4, is as follows: DGGITQSPKYLFRKEGQNVTLSCEQNLNHDAMYWYRQDPGQGLRLIYYSQIVNDFQKGDIAEGYSVSREKKESFPLTVTSAQKNPTAFYLCASSMGQGFEKLFFGSGTQLSVL.